This T cell receptor (beta chain) was recorded in a study of graft-versus-host responses after intestinal transplantation. Study in general: The study gave all recipients anti-thymocyte globulin induction, then tacrolimus and steroids for 2 to 3 years. Whole-study findings and limits: Patients who carried graft-donor T cell macrochimerism also had high graft-versus-host to host-versus-graft clonal ratios in their allografts. Levels of circulating GvH clones at their peak were associated with early post-transplant HvG declines. Recipient marrow showed GvH clones, some seen first in ileum or blood.

The V end lost 6 bases, the J end lost 8 bases, and 17 bases lay between the germline ends. This CDR3 is 14 amino acids long. Germline-derived CDR1 and CDR2 are MNHEY and SMNVEV (reference sequence). Comment on this clone: Its specificity is not known.

Produced via immunoSEQ multiplex PCR; TCRdb's table is partial and in-frame only. Of 80,000 or so clones detected, about 92% appear once; the ten largest clones hold about 0.63%. This TCR was recovered from a human patient who received an intestinal transplant, so some T cells may come from the graft donor. Sequencing used PBMCs, obtained 98 days after intestinal transplantation. The chain combines TRBV27 with TRBJ2-1; D tentatively fits TRBD1 or TRBD2 (6 bases each). The CDR3 here is CASRPGGGRHEQFF. The CDR3 DNA is TGTGCCAGCAGGCCCGGAGGGGGGAGGCATGAGCAGTTCTTC.